This TCR beta chain derives from a study of blood T cell repertoires in COVID-19. The protocol was immunoSEQ multiplex PCR, while the TCRdb copy is restricted to in-frame clones and leaves out a portion. The data hold 300,000 to 350,000 clones, with 90% to 95% observed a single time. This CDR3 spans 18 amino acids. CDR1 is SGDLS, CDR2 YYNGEE, per germline. V gave up 1 base and J gave up 4 bases; unmatched junction bases: 8. The sample consisted of peripheral blood. The sequence came from a woman between 18 and 29 years old who had recovered from COVID-19. This chain joins TRBV9 and TRBJ2-3; 14 positions match TRBD2. The CDR3 bases are TGTGCCAGCAGCGTAACCGCCGGGACTAGCGGGAGCCCAGATACGCAGTATTTT. Its translation: CASSVTAGTSGSPDTQYF.